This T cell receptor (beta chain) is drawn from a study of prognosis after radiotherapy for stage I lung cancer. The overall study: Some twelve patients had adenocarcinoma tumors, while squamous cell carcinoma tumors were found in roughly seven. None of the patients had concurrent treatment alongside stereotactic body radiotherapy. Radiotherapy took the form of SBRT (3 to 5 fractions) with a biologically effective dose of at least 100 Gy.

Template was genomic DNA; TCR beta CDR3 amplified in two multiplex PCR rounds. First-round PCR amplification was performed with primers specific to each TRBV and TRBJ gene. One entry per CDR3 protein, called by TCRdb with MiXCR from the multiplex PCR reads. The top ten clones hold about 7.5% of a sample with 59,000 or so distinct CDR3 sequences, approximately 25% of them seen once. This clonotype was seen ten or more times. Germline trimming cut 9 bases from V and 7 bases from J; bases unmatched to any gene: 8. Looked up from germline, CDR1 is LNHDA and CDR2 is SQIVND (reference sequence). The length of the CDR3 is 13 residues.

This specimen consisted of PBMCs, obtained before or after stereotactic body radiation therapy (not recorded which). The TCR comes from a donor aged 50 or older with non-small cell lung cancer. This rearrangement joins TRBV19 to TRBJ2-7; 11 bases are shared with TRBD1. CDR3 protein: CASSGTGGGEQYF. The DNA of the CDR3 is TGTGCCAGCTCCGGGACAGGGGGAGGAGAGCAGTACTTC. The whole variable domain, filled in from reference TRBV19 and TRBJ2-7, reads DGGITQSPKYLFRKEGQNVTLSCEQNLNHDAMYWYRQDPGQGLRLIYYSQIVNDFQKGDIAEGYSVSREKKESFPLTVTSAQKNPTAFYLCASSGTGGGEQYFGPGTRLTVT.